A single sample is the source of the 30 T cell receptor beta chains below, sequenced in a study of kidney transplant recipient with SARS-CoV-2 infection. Each CDR3 protein gets one entry after TCRdb re-called the reads with MiXCR. The table has fewer than 250,000 distinct CDR3 sequences, 25% to 30% seen once. Sequencing was performed on a blood sample, taken at baseline and between days 110 and 120 from a kidney transplant recipient. The receptors originated from a male patient between 25 and 40 years old who had COVID-19 and was a kidney transplant recipient. Some T cells may trace back to the graft donor.

This clonotype showed up many times. In DNA, the CDR3 is TGTGCCAGCAGTTTGAGCTCGGGGACCTACAATGAGCAGTTCTTC. Amino acids: CASSLSSGTYNEQFF. The chain recombines TRBV12-3 or TRBV12-4 with TRBJ2-1; maybe TRBD2 (5 bases). The CDR3 consists of 15 residues. Trimming took 3 bases from V and 2 from J, leaving 11 bases between them.

For this clonotype: This may come from a read error, since a much larger clone is one base off. J is TRBJ1-1 and V is TRBV5-4, with D unclear. CDR1 and CDR2 (germline): SGHNT, YYREEE (reference sequence). Trimming cost V 6 bases and J 0 bases, with 9 bases left between them. The CDR3 is 13 amino acids. CDR3 in amino acids: CASNSNVNTEAFF. CDR3 DNA sequence: TGTGCCAGCAACAGCAACGTGAACACTGAAGCTTTCTTT.

Note on this clonotype: A single base separates this from a much larger clone, so it may be a read error. The gene calls are TRBV7-6 and TRBJ2-1; no firm D call. This CDR3 region has 14 residues. Germline V gives CDR1 SGHVS, CDR2 FNYEAQ. The V end lost 4 bases, the J end lost 9 bases, and 16 bases lay between the germline ends. The chain's CDR3 is CASSSSGPLGEQFF. CDR3 nucleotides: TGTGCCAGCAGCTCTTCAGGCCCCCTGGGTGAGCAGTTCTTC.

This clonotype was observed at least ten times. CDR3 sequence reads: CASSQGYRSYEQYF. The CDR3 bases are TGTGCCAGCAGCCAGGGCTACAGGTCCTACGAGCAGTACTTC. V and J are TRBV7-8 and TRBJ2-7; possible D gene TRBD1, 5 bases. Trimming pared 5 bases from V and 1 base from J, leaving 12 bases between. Germline V gene sequence: CDR1 SGHVS, CDR2 FQNEAQ. The CDR3 has 14 amino acids. Based on the CDR3 plus reference TRBV7-8 and TRBJ2-7, the full variable domain is GAGVSQSPRYKVAKRGQDVALRCDPISGHVSLFWYQQALGQGPEFLTYFQNEAQLDKSGLPSDRFFAERPEGSVSTLKIQRTQQEDSAVYLCASSQGYRSYEQYFGPGTRLTVT.

This clonotype showed up many times. This sequence joins TRBV7-9 and TRBJ1-3, with D hard to call. Germline V gene sequence: CDR1 SEHNR, CDR2 FQNEAQ (reference sequence). The ends were cut back, 6 bases at V and 0 bases at J, with 9 bases in the middle. This CDR3 is built from 14 residues. The CDR3 bases are TGTGCCAGCAGTCCAGCTACCTCTGGAAACACCATATATTTT. Residues: CASSPATSGNTIYF.

This clonotype was found many times. V usage is TRBV28 and J usage is TRBJ2-1; TRBD1 matches at 10 bases. The CDR3 length is 12 residues. V dropped 5 bases and J dropped 9; count of bases not matched to a gene: 1. Germline V gene lookup returns CDR1 MDHEN and CDR2 SYDVKM. CDR3 amino acids: CASSGTGVEQFF. Here the CDR3 DNA reads TGTGCCAGCAGTGGGACAGGGGTTGAGCAGTTCTTC.

About this clonotype itself: This may stem from a read error, because a much larger clone lies one nucleotide away. Given the absence of the conserved phenylalanine or tryptophan at the CDR3 end, a read error is likely. This chain links TRBV27 with TRBJ1-5, with a possible D match to TRBD1 (6 bases). The germline gives CDR1 MNHEY, CDR2 SMNVEV (reference sequence). Trimming pared 8 bases from V and 2 bases from J, leaving 13 bases between. The CDR3 spans 14 residues. The CDR3 protein is CASHRAGGNQPQHL. The CDR3 nucleotides read TGTGCCAGCCACAGGGCGGGCGGCAATCAGCCCCAGCATCTT.

On this clonotype: A read error is possible here, since a much larger clone lies one base away. The chain carries TRBV5-4 and TRBJ1-1; TRBD1 might be the D (6 bases). Trimming took off 3 bases at V and 5 bases at J, with 14 bases between the two ends. This CDR3 contains 14 residues. Germline-derived CDR1 and CDR2 are SGHNT and YYREEE (reference sequence). CDR3 DNA sequence: TGTGCCAGCAGCTGGGACATCATGAGGACTGAAGCTTTCTTT. Its protein product is CASSWDIMRTEAFF.

This clonotype appeared many times. The V gene is TRBV11-2, the J gene TRBJ1-1; TRBD1 is a possible D gene (6 bases). The CDR3 spans 16 residues. The V and J ends lost 3 bases and 0 bases respectively, with 14 bases between them. In germline, CDR1 is SGHAT, CDR2 FQNNGV. CDR3 sequence: CASSFQSGGVNTEAFF. In DNA form, the CDR3 reads TGTGCCAGCAGCTTTCAGTCCGGGGGCGTGAACACTGAAGCTTTCTTT.

About this clonotype: A read error may explain this, as a much larger clone is one base away. V gene TRBV7-2 combines with J gene TRBJ2-7; possibly TRBD1 for D (5 bases). Germline assignment: CDR1 SGHTA and CDR2 FQGNSA. The CDR3 extends over 15 amino acids. CDR3 region: CASSLWQGPSYGQYF. CDR3 coding DNA: TGTGCCAGCAGCTTATGGCAGGGCCCCTCCTACGGGCAGTACTTC.

This clonotype was recorded many times. The chain has TRBV10-1 and TRBJ1-2, with D unresolved. This CDR3 is 17 amino acids long. Germline V lookup: CDR1 WNHNN, CDR2 SYGVQD (reference sequence). The germline V and J ends were trimmed by 2 bases and 4 bases, with 20 bases remaining between them. This CDR3 reads CASSENERSRKTYGYTF. The CDR3 DNA follows: TGCGCCAGCAGTGAGAATGAAAGATCGCGAAAGACCTATGGCTACACCTTC.

About this clonotype itself: Possible read error: a much larger clone is one base away. This chain connects TRBV7-7 to TRBJ1-2; D gene unclear. This CDR3 has 17 amino acids. Germline CDR1 reads SSHAT; CDR2 reads FNYEAQ (reference sequence). V gave up 5 bases and J gave up 4 bases, with 23 bases separating them. The CDR3 region has the DNA TGTGCCAGCAGCGCTAAGTCTAAGTGCCGAAGGACCTATGGCTACACCTTC. Its protein product is CASSAKSKCRRTYGYTF. Full variable domain (remainder filled in from reference TRBV7-7 and TRBJ1-2): GAGVSQSPRYKVTKRGQDVTLRCDPISSHATLYWYQQALGQGPEFLTYFNYEAQPDKSGLPSDRFSAERPEGSISTLTIQRTEQRDSAMYRCASSAKSKCRRTYGYTFGSGTRLTVV.

This clonotype was counted ten times or more. The rearrangement uses TRBV3-1 and TRBJ1-2; D call uncertain. The CDR3 length is 17 residues. Per germline, CDR1 LGHDT and CDR2 YNNKEL (reference sequence). The V and J ends lost 5 bases and 4 bases respectively, with 23 bases between them. The CDR3 spells CASSGVITLRKTYGYTF. As DNA, the CDR3 is TGTGCCAGCAGCGGTGTGATCACCCTTCGAAAGACCTATGGCTACACCTTC.

The chain has TRBV6-4 and TRBJ1-5; D is perhaps TRBD1 (5 bases). Trimming stripped 8 bases from V and 4 bases from J, with 18 bases between. Per germline, CDR1 MRHNA and CDR2 SNTAGT. CDR3 size: 15 residues. The CDR3 nucleotides are TGTGCCAGCGGGGGGACGGGGGTAAGGAATCAGCCCCAGCATTTT. Translation gives CASGGTGVRNQPQHF.

A word on this clonotype: A read error may explain this, as a much larger clone is one base away. The chain is built from TRBV2 and TRBJ2-5; the D gene is possibly TRBD2 (6 bases). TRBJ2-7 matches the DNA end more closely, so the J call is doubtful. The CDR3 runs 14 residues. Germline V gene sequence: CDR1 SNHLY, CDR2 FYNNEI. For the CDR3, the DNA is TGTGTCAGCAGTGTTTCACTCTCGGGAGTCGAGCAGTACGTC. Translated, it gives CVSSVSLSGVEQYV.

This clonotype was seen ten or more times. The chain uses TRBV19 and TRBJ2-2, with D tentatively TRBD2 (6 bases). V was pared by 7 bases and J by 8 bases, with 20 bases between. This CDR3 has 15 amino acids. Germline V gives CDR1 LNHDA, CDR2 SQIVND (reference sequence). The CDR3 sequence is CASMGGLAFGGELFF. CDR3 bases: TGTGCCAGTATGGGAGGACTTGCCTTTGGTGGGGAGCTGTTTTTT.

This clonotype was found many times. This sequence joins TRBV3-1 and TRBJ2-2; unclear D gene. This CDR3 is built from 18 residues. Germline assignment: CDR1 LGHDT and CDR2 YNNKEL (reference sequence). V was cut by 5 bases and J by 5 bases, with 24 bases left in between. CDR3 residues: CASSKLPPISGLTGELFF. The CDR3, as DNA: TGTGCCAGCAGCAAGCTTCCTCCCATTTCAGGCTTGACCGGGGAGCTGTTTTTT.

Ten or more counts support this clonotype. This chain joins TRBV3-1 and TRBJ2-5, with 11 bases aligning to TRBD2. Germline-derived CDR1 and CDR2 are LGHDT and YNNKEL (reference sequence). The CDR3 length is 16 residues. V shed 1 base, J shed 3 bases, and the junction held 4 bases outside the gene matches. CDR3 sequence (DNA): TGTGCCAGCAGCCAAGGGGAGGGACTAGCGGAAGAGACCCAGTACTTC. Residues: CASSQGEGLAEETQYF.

This clonotype was seen ten or more times. CDR3 nucleotides: TGTGCCAGCAGCTCTTCCAGGGTCCTTGGAAACACCATATATTTT. Translation: CASSSSRVLGNTIYF. The chain links TRBV7-8 to TRBJ1-3, with D possibly matching TRBD1 (5 bases). The CDR3 spans 15 residues. From germline, CDR1 is SGHVS and CDR2 FQNEAQ. Between the trimmed V and J ends, which lost 4 bases and 3 bases, there was a span of 13 bases.

The table lists this clonotype with many counts. The V call is TRBV18, the J call TRBJ2-2, with TRBD1 matching 7 bases. CDR3 length: 16 residues. In germline, CDR1 is KGHSH, CDR2 LQKENI. V lost 1 base, J lost 1 base, and 3 bases stayed unmatched. CDR3 sequence reads: CASSPRQGRNTGELFF. CDR3 sequence (DNA): TGTGCCAGCTCACCACGACAGGGAAGGAACACCGGGGAGCTGTTTTTT.

The table lists this clonotype with many counts. V is TRBV27 and J is TRBJ1-2, with D maybe TRBD1 (5 bases). The CDR3 has 15 amino acids. Germline V gene sequence: CDR1 MNHEY, CDR2 SMNVEV (reference sequence). The V gene lost 5 bases and the J gene lost 3 bases, with 16 bases spanning the gap. CDR3 DNA: TGTGCCAGCAGTCCAACAGGATGGGGAGACTATGGCTACACCTTC. Residues: CASSPTGWGDYGYTF.

With regard to this clonotype: Given a much more abundant clone one base away, this may be a read error. The chain is built from TRBV6-1 and TRBJ1-2; possible D gene TRBD1, 5 bases. The germline V gene has CDR1 MNHNS and CDR2 SASEGT. Trimming shortened V by 5 bases and J by 4 bases, and 23 bases separated the two germline ends. The CDR3 is 17 residues long. The CDR3, as DNA: TGTGCCAGCAGTAAGAGTACAGGTGGGAGAAAGACCTATGGCTACACCTTC. Amino acid sequence: CASSKSTGGRKTYGYTF.

This chain joins TRBV19 and TRBJ2-5, with TRBD1 matching over 9 bases. In germline, CDR1 is LNHDA, CDR2 SQIVND (reference sequence). The CDR3 runs 14 residues. The ends lost 5 bases at V and 5 bases at J; junction bases unmatched: 6. CDR3 protein: CASSHRQGEETQYF. CDR3 sequence (DNA): TGTGCCAGTAGTCACAGACAGGGGGAGGAGACCCAGTACTTC. The full variable domain, completed using reference TRBV19 and TRBJ2-5, is DGGITQSPKYLFRKEGQNVTLSCEQNLNHDAMYWYRQDPGQGLRLIYYSQIVNDFQKGDIAEGYSVSREKKESFPLTVTSAQKNPTAFYLCASSHRQGEETQYFGPGTRLLVL.

In this sample, this clonotype turned up a few times. V gene TRBV9 combines with J gene TRBJ2-2; 9 bases fit TRBD1. The CDR3 has 16 amino acids. V gave up 3 bases and J gave up 4 bases; unmatched junction bases: 7. From germline, CDR1 is SGDLS and CDR2 YYNGEE. DNA of the CDR3: TGTGCCAGCAGCGCCCCGGGACAGGGCCTCACCGGGGAGCTGTTTTTT. Its protein is CASSAPGQGLTGELFF.

In this sample, this clonotype turned up many times. V gene TRBV7-6 combines with J gene TRBJ1-2; D not resolved. The germline gives CDR1 SGHVS, CDR2 FNYEAQ. Trimming removed 5 bases at V and 4 bases at J, with 23 bases between. The length of the CDR3 is 17 residues. As DNA, the CDR3 is TGTGCCAGCAGCGACTGGTATGAATCTCGAAAGACCTATGGCTACACCTTC. This encodes CASSDWYESRKTYGYTF.

This clonotype was observed many times. This chain links TRBV4-3 with TRBJ1-2, with a possible D match to TRBD1 (6 bases). V lost 0 bases and J 7 bases, leaving 12 bases between the germline ends. CDR3 length: 14 residues. Germline CDR1 is LGHNA and CDR2 is YSLEER. The CDR3 region has the DNA TGCGCCAGCAGCCAAGAGAACAGGGAGGGTGGCTACACCTTC. The encoded protein is CASSQENREGGYTF.

About this clonotype itself: This sequence may be a read error, since a much larger clone differs from it by one base. V gene TRBV7-6 combines with J gene TRBJ1-2; D unresolved. The V end was cut by 5 bases, the J end by 4 bases, with 23 bases between. Germline V gives CDR1 SGHVS, CDR2 FNYEAQ. This CDR3 is 17 amino acids long. CDR3 in amino acids: CASSNSLESRRTYGYTF. CDR3 sequence (DNA): TGTGCCAGCAGCAACAGTCTTGAATCTCGAAGGACCTATGGCTACACCTTC.

This clonotype was counted many times. The V call is TRBV5-6, the J call TRBJ1-4, with D unclear. The CDR3 runs 12 residues. Looked up from germline, CDR1 is SGHDT and CDR2 is YYEEEE. V was shortened by 0 bases and J by 4 bases, with 1 base between the two germline ends. This CDR3 is CASSLGNEKLFF. CDR3 bases: TGTGCCAGCAGCTTGGGTAATGAAAAACTGTTTTTT.

The sample holds many counts of this clonotype. The CDR3, as DNA: TGTGCCAGCAGTCAAAGGAGGGAATGTAGAAAGACCTATGGCTACACCTTC. Translated: CASSQRRECRKTYGYTF. The rearrangement uses TRBV6-1 and TRBJ1-2; no clear D gene. The CDR3 length is 17 residues. Germline CDR1 is MNHNS and CDR2 is SASEGT. The V gene lost 5 bases and the J gene lost 4 bases, with 23 bases spanning the gap.

There are many counts of this clonotype. The DNA of the CDR3 is TGTGCCAGCAGCTTGCGGGAGCTAACAAGTGAAAAACTGTTTTTT. Translating gives CASSLRELTSEKLFF. V and J are TRBV5-6 and TRBJ1-4; no firm D call. The CDR3 loop spans 15 amino acids. The germline V gene encodes CDR1 SGHDT and CDR2 YYEEEE. Trimming removed 1 base from V and 7 bases from J, with 14 bases in between.